This is a list of T cell receptor beta chains from one sample in a study of blood T cells in healthy people across ages. TCRdb recomputed calls from the 5' RACE reads with MiXCR, one row per CDR3 protein. The profile shows approximately 780,000 distinct CDR3 sequences, roughly 25% of them singletons. These data were also filed under a second study, of T cells of mothers and their children.

The sequencing input was blood. The receptors were sampled from a boy aged 5 to 17 in good health. The CDR3 runs from the conserved cysteine through the conserved F or W. D genes are given only for firm matches. Some rows mark clone size as missing; the rest say once, few, many or name a class of expanded clone.

V gene: TRBV27; clone size: NA; D gene: NA; J gene: TRBJ2-5; CDR3 protein: CASSKGQLQETQYF; CDR3 DNA: TGTGCCAGTTCCAAGGGGCAGCTCCAAGAGACCCAGTACTTC
V gene: TRBV7-9; clone size: NA; D gene: TRBD2; J gene: TRBJ2-1; CDR3 protein: CASGRTSGGANEQFF; CDR3 DNA: TGTGCCAGCGGCCGGACTAGCGGGGGGGCAAATGAGCAGTTCTTC
V gene: TRBV2; clone size: NA; D gene: NA; J gene: TRBJ2-7; CDR3 protein: CASNPTGTHYEQYF; CDR3 DNA: TGTGCCAGCAACCCAACAGGGACCCACTACGAGCAGTACTTC
V gene: TRBV9; clone size: few; D gene: TRBD2; J gene: TRBJ2-3; CDR3 protein: CASSEAGPGVDTQYF; CDR3 DNA: TGTGCCAGCAGCGAAGCGGGGCCGGGGGTGGATACGCAGTATTTT
V gene: TRBV7-6; clone size: NA; D gene: TRBD2; J gene: TRBJ2-1; CDR3 protein: CASSYGTNKEQFF; CDR3 DNA: TGTGCCAGCAGCTATGGGACTAACAAAGAGCAGTTCTTC
V gene: TRBV19; clone size: few; D gene: TRBD1; J gene: TRBJ1-5; CDR3 protein: CASSRGQGPYQPQHF; CDR3 DNA: TGTGCCAGTAGCCGTGGACAGGGGCCCTATCAGCCCCAGCATTTT
V gene: TRBV9; clone size: NA; D gene: NA; J gene: TRBJ1-3; CDR3 protein: CASSVDRGTGNTIYF; CDR3 DNA: TGTGCCAGCAGCGTTGACCGAGGAACTGGAAACACCATATATTTT
V gene: TRBV6-5; clone size: NA; D gene: NA; J gene: TRBJ2-7; CDR3 protein: CASSYSNGPGVTYEQYF; CDR3 DNA: TGTGCCAGCAGTTACTCTAACGGGCCAGGGGTAACCTACGAGCAGTACTTC
V gene: TRBV28; clone size: NA; D gene: NA; J gene: TRBJ1-2; CDR3 protein: CAGSLVQSNYGYTF; CDR3 DNA: TGTGCCGGCAGTTTGGTACAGAGTAACTATGGCTACACCTTC
V gene: TRBV30; clone size: NA; D gene: TRBD1; J gene: TRBJ2-1; CDR3 protein: CAWFSTGAVNNEQFF; CDR3 DNA: TGTGCCTGGTTCTCAACAGGGGCGGTGAACAATGAGCAGTTCTTC
V gene: TRBV6-5; clone size: few; D gene: TRBD2; J gene: TRBJ2-7; CDR3 protein: CASSYAFSGKGLAHYEQYF; CDR3 DNA: TGTGCCAGCAGTTACGCGTTCAGCGGGAAAGGACTAGCGCACTACGAGCAGTACTTC
V gene: TRBV15; clone size: NA; D gene: NA; J gene: TRBJ1-1; CDR3 protein: CATSPRVRGGLGEAFF; CDR3 DNA: TGTGCCACCAGCCCCAGAGTCAGAGGGGGGTTGGGTGAAGCTTTCTTT
V gene: TRBV6-5; clone size: NA; D gene: NA; J gene: TRBJ1-4; CDR3 protein: CASSSQRPFATNEKLFF; CDR3 DNA: TGTGCCAGCAGTTCCCAACGGCCCTTCGCAACTAATGAAAAACTGTTTTTT
V gene: TRBV24-1; clone size: few; D gene: TRBD1; J gene: TRBJ2-5; CDR3 protein: CATSDGTGTGETQYF; CDR3 DNA: TGTGCCACCAGTGATGGGACAGGGACAGGGGAGACCCAGTACTTC
V gene: TRBV6-1; clone size: few; D gene: NA; J gene: TRBJ2-1; CDR3 protein: CASSAGRGRTNEQFF; CDR3 DNA: TGTGCCAGCAGTGCCGGCAGGGGCAGGACAAATGAGCAGTTCTTC
V gene: TRBV18; clone size: NA; D gene: TRBD1; J gene: TRBJ2-7; CDR3 protein: CASSRNRGDEQYF; CDR3 DNA: TGTGCCAGCTCACGGAACAGGGGTGACGAGCAGTACTTC
V gene: TRBV11-2; clone size: few; D gene: TRBD1; J gene: TRBJ2-5; CDR3 protein: CASSSGQGTQETQYF; CDR3 DNA: TGTGCCAGCAGCTCGGGACAGGGCACCCAAGAGACCCAGTACTTC